Included here is one T cell receptor beta chain sequence, with context. The data originate from a study of T cell changes during pregnancy in multiple sclerosis. Sequencing used immunoSEQ multiplex PCR; TCRdb keeps in-frame clones, though not all of them. The sample records around 30,000 clones, approximately 90% being singletons. CDR1 MGHDK and CDR2 SYGVNS come from the germline V gene. Trimming took off 2 bases at V and 4 bases at J, with 9 bases between the two ends. The CDR3 consists of 14 residues. The clonotype was recovered from a female donor with multiple sclerosis, enrolled in a pregnancy study. The sample in question was CD8+ T cells from peripheral blood mononuclear cells, obtained in the third trimester of pregnancy. The gene calls are TRBV25-1 and TRBJ1-3, with D perhaps matching TRBD1 (6 bases). The CDR3 loop reads CASSEAGAGNTIYF. CDR3 nucleotides: TGTGCCAGCAGTGAAGCAGGGGCCGGAAACACCATATATTTT.